The T cell receptor (beta chain) under discussion was sequenced for a study of blood T cell repertoires in COVID-19. Germline CDR1 reads SGHNT; CDR2 reads YYREEE (reference sequence). This CDR3 is built from 14 residues. V lost 2 bases and J lost 6, with 14 bases in between. Authors' analysis steps: Amplified reference gene primers provided the basis for estimating nucleated cell counts. TCRdb's copy holds only in-frame clones and misses some; the assay was immunoSEQ multiplex PCR. That table furnishes V, J and clone size, whereas the DNA furnished D and trimming. In the table there are around 69,000 clones, roughly 85% of which are singletons.

The chain employs TRBV5-4 and TRBJ1-2; unclear D gene. The source is a woman aged 55-75 years with acute or convalescent COVID-19. The sequencing sample was made of peripheral blood. The CDR3, as DNA: TGTGCCAGCAGCTTTCCGCGCGGGCGCGATGGCTACACCTTC. Its translation: CASSFPRGRDGYTF.